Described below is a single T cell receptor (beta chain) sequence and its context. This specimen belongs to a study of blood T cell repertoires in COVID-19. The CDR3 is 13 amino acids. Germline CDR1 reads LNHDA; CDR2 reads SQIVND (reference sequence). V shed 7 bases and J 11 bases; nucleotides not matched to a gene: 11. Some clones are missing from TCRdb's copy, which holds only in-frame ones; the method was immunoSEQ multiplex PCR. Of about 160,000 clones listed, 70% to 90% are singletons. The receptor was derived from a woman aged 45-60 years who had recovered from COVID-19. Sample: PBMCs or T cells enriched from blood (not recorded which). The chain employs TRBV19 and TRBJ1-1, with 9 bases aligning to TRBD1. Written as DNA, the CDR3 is TGTGCCAGTAATAGCCGGGACAGGGATAGGGCTTTCTTT. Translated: CASNSRDRDRAFF.